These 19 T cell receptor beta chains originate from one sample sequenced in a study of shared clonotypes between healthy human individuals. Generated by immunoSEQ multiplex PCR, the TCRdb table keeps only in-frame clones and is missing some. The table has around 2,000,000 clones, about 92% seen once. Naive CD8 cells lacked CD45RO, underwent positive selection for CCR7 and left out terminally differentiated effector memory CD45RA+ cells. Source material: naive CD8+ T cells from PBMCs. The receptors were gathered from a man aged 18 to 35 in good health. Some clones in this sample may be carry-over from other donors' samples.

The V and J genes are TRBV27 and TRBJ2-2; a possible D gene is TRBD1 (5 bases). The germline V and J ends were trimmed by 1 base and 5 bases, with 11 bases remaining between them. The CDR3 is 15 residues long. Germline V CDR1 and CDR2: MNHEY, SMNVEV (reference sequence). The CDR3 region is CASSLYQGGTGELFF. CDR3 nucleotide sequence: TGTGCCAGCAGTTTATATCAGGGTGGGACCGGGGAGCTGTTTTTT.

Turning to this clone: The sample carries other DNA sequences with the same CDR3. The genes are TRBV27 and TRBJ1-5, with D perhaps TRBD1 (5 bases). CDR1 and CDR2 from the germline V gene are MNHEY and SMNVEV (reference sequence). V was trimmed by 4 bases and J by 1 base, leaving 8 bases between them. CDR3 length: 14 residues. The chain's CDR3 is CASSYGGSNQPQHF. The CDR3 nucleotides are TGTGCCAGCAGTTACGGGGGGAGCAATCAGCCCCAGCATTTT.

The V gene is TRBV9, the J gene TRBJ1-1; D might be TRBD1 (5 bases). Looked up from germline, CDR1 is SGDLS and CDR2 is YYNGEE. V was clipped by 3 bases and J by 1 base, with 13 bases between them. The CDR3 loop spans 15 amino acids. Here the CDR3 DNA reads TGTGCCAGCAGCGCTTCCCGGGACTCGAACACTGAAGCTTTCTTT. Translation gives CASSASRDSNTEAFF. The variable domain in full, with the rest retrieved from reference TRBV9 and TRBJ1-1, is DSGVTQTPKHLITATGQRVTLRCSPRSGDLSVYWYQQSLDQGLQFLIQYYNGEERAKGNILERFSAQQFPDLHSELNLSSLELGDSALYFCASSASRDSNTEAFFGQGTRLTVV.

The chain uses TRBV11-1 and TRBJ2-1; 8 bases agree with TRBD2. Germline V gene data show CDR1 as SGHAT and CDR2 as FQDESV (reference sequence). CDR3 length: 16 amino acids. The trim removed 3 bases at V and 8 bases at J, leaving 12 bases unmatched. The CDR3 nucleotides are TGTGCCAGCAGCTTTGGAGTGAGCGGGAGTATCGATGAGCAGTTCTTC. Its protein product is CASSFGVSGSIDEQFF.

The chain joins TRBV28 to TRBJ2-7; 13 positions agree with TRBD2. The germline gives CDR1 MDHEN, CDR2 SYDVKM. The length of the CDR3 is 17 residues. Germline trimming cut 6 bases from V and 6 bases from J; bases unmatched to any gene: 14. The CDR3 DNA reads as TGTGCCAGCAGCCCGGCCCCCCGACTAGCGGGAGGTCGCGAGCAGTACTTC. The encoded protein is CASSPAPRLAGGREQYF.

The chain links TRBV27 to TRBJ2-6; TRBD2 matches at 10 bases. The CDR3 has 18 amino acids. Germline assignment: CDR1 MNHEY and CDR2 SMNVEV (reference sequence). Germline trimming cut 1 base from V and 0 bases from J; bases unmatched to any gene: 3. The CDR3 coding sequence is TGTGCCAGCAGTTTATTCCGGACTAGCGGCTCTGGGGCCAACGTCCTGACTTTC. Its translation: CASSLFRTSGSGANVLTF.

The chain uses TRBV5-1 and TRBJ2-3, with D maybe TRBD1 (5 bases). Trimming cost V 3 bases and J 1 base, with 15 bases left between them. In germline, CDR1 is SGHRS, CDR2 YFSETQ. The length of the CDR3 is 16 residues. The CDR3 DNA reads TGCGCCAGCAGCTCCCCCGACAGAACCCGCACAGATACGCAGTATTTT. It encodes CASSSPDRTRTDTQYF.

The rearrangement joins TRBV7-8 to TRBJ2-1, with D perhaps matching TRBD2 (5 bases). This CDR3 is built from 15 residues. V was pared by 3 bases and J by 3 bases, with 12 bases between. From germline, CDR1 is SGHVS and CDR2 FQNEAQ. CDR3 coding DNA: TGTGCCAGCAGCTTGGGAGCCTCGCGCTACAATGAGCAGTTCTTC. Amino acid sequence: CASSLGASRYNEQFF.

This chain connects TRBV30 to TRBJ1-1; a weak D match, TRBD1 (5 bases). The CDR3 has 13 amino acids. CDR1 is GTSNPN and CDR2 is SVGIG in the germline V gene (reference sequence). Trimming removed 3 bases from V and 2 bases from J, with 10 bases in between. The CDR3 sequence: CAWREGLNTEAFF. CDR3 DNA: TGTGCCTGGAGAGAGGGGCTAAACACTGAAGCTTTCTTT.

The CDR3 region has the DNA TGTGCCAGCAGCTTGGGACAGGGCAACGGGGAAAAACTGTTTTTT. Translating it yields CASSLGQGNGEKLFF. The chain is built from TRBV7-9 and TRBJ1-4; 9 positions match TRBD1. The CDR3 is made up of 15 amino acids. Germline-derived CDR1 and CDR2 are SEHNR and FQNEAQ (reference sequence). The J segment lost 8 bases and the V segment lost 3 bases, leaving 7 bases of the junction unmatched.

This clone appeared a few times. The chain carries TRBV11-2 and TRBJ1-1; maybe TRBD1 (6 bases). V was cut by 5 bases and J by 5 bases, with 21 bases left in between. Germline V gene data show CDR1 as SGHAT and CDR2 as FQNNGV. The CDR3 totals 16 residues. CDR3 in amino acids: CASSRAGGSGGTEAFF. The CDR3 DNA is TGTGCCAGCAGCCGCGCGGGGGGCTCCGGGGGAACTGAAGCTTTCTTT.

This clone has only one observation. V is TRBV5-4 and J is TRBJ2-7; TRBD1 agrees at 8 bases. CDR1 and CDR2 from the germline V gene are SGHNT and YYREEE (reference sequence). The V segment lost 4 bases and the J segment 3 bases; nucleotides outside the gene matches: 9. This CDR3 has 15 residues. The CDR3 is CASSLLTGGFYEQYF. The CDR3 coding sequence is TGTGCCAGCAGCCTATTAACAGGGGGTTTCTACGAGCAGTACTTC.

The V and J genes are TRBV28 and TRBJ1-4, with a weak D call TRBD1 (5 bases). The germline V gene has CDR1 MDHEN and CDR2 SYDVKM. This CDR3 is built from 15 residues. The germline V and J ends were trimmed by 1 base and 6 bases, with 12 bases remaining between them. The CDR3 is CASSLSGRVDEKLFF. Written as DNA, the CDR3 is TGTGCCAGCAGTTTATCGGGCAGGGTCGATGAAAAACTGTTTTTT.

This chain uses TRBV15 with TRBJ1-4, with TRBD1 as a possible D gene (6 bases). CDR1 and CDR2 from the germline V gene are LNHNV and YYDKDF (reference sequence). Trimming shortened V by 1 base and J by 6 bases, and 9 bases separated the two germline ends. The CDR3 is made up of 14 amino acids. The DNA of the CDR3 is TGTGCCACCAGCAGAGGAGCAGGGGATGAAAAACTGTTTTTT. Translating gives CATSRGAGDEKLFF.

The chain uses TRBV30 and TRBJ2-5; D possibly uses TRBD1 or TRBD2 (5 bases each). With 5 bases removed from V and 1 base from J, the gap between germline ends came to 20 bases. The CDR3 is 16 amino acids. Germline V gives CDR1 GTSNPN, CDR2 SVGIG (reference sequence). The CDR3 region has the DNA TGTGCCTGGGAAACCCGAAAGGGGAGCGGCCAAGAGACCCAGTACTTC. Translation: CAWETRKGSGQETQYF. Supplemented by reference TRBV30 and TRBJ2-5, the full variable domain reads SQTIHQWPATLVQPVGSPLSLECTVEGTSNPNLYWYRQAAGRGLQLLFYSVGIGQISSEVPQNLSASRPQDRQFILSSKKLLLSDSGFYLCAWETRKGSGQETQYFGPGTRLLVL.

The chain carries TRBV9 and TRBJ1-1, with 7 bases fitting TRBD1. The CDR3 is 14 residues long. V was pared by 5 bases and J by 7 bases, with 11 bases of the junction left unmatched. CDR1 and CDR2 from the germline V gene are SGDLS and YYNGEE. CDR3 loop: CASRADREGDEAFF. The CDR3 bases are TGTGCCAGCAGGGCCGACAGGGAAGGGGATGAAGCTTTCTTT.

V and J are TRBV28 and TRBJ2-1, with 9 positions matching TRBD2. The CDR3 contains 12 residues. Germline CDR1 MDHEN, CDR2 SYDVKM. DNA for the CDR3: TGTGCTTACTTAGCGGGAGAAAATGAGCAGTTCTTC. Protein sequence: CAYLAGENEQFF.

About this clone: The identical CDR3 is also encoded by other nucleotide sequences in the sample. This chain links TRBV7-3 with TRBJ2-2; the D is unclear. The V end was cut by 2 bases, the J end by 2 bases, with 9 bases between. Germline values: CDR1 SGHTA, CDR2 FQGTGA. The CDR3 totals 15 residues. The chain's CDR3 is CASSLSGPNTGELFF. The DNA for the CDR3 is TGTGCCAGCAGCTTATCCGGGCCCAACACCGGGGAGCTGTTTTTT. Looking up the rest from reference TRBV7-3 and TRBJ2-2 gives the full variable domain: GAGVSQTPSNKVTEKGKYVELRCDPISGHTALYWYRQSLGQGPEFLIYFQGTGAADDSGLPNDRFFAVRPEGSVSTLKIQRTERGDSAVYLCASSLSGPNTGELFFGEGSRLTVL.

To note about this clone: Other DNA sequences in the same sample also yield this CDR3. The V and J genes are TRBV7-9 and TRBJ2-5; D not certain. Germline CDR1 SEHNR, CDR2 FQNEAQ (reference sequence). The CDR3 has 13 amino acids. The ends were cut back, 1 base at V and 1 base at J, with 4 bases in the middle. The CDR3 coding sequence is TGTGCCAGCAGCTTAGTGGGCCAAGAGACCCAGTACTTC. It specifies CASSLVGQETQYF. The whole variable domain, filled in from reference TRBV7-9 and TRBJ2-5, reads DTGVSQNPRHKITKRGQNVTFRCDPISEHNRLYWYRQTLGQGPEFLTYFQNEAQLEKSRLLSDRFSAERPKGSFSTLEIQRTEQGDSAMYLCASSLVGQETQYFGPGTRLLVL.